The present entry profiles one T cell receptor beta chain with its context. Trimming pared 3 bases from V and 0 bases from J, leaving 12 bases between. Germline loops: CDR1 SGHNT, CDR2 YYREEE (reference sequence). There are 15 residues in the CDR3. This sample was included in a study of blood T cell repertoires in COVID-19. Sequencing used immunoSEQ multiplex PCR; TCRdb keeps in-frame clones, though not all of them. The data hold 280,000 or so clones, with roughly 88% observed a single time. The chain recombines TRBV5-4 with TRBJ1-2, with D possibly TRBD1 on 5 matching bases. The sequence came from a young man who had recovered from COVID-19. The sample comprised PBMCs or T cells enriched from blood (not recorded which). CDR3 protein: CASSSKGAANYGYTF. The DNA of the CDR3 is TGTGCCAGCAGCTCCAAAGGGGCGGCTAACTATGGCTACACCTTC. Full variable domain (missing parts from reference TRBV5-4 and TRBJ1-2): ETGVTQSPTHLIKTRGQQVTLRCSSQSGHNTVSWYQQALGQGPQFIFQYYREEENGRGNFPPRFSGLQFPNYSSELNVNALELDDSALYLCASSSKGAANYGYTFGSGTRLTVV.